This passage covers 9 T cell receptor beta chains from one sample sequenced in a study of OX40 agonist ivuxolimab in advanced cancers. Libraries were prepared by immunoSEQ multiplex PCR; TCRdb keeps only in-frame clonotypes and omits some of them. The table lists about 81,000 clones, around 84% of them singletons. The sample consisted of CD4+ or CD8+ T cells sorted from blood, taken in a trial of the OX40 agonist ivuxolimab. The receptors here all came from an adult with an advanced solid tumor such as melanoma, head and neck, liver or kidney cancer.

The rearrangement uses TRBV27 and TRBJ2-1; 8 positions match TRBD2. Germline CDR1 is MNHEY and CDR2 is SMNVEV (reference sequence). V lost 3 bases, J lost 6 bases, and 10 bases stayed unmatched. This CDR3 comprises 16 residues. CDR3 amino acids: CASSFLTGGPFNEQFF. The CDR3 nucleotides read TGTGCCAGCAGTTTTTTAACGGGGGGGCCCTTCAATGAGCAGTTCTTC.

A single count supports this clone. The chain uses TRBV15 and TRBJ2-2; the D gene could be TRBD1 or TRBD2 (5 bases each). Germline loops: CDR1 LNHNV, CDR2 YYDKDF (reference sequence). This CDR3 comprises 17 residues. The germline V and J ends were trimmed by 3 bases and 5 bases, with 19 bases remaining between them. Written as DNA, the CDR3 is TGTGCCACCAGCAGGCCGGGGATCCGGGACCCGACCGGGGAGCTGTTTTTT. It specifies CATSRPGIRDPTGELFF.

This chain connects TRBV11-2 to TRBJ2-7; possible D gene TRBD1, 5 bases. Trimming pared 3 bases from V and 4 bases from J, leaving 16 bases between. The length of the CDR3 is 15 residues. CDR1 SGHAT and CDR2 FQNNGV come from the germline V gene. DNA of the CDR3: TGTGCCAGCAGCTTTATCCCTGACAGTTCGTACGAGCAGTACTTC. It encodes CASSFIPDSSYEQYF.

The chain has TRBV7-9 and TRBJ1-2, with TRBD1 as a possible D gene (5 bases). Germline V gene lookup returns CDR1 SEHNR and CDR2 FQNEAQ (reference sequence). V lost 2 bases and J lost 8, with 12 bases in between. The CDR3 has 13 amino acids. The CDR3 reads CASSLIQELGYTF. The CDR3 nucleotides read TGTGCCAGCAGCTTAATACAGGAACTCGGCTACACCTTC. Together with reference TRBV7-9 and TRBJ1-2, the CDR3 gives the full variable domain: DTGVSQNPRHKITKRGQNVTFRCDPISEHNRLYWYRQTLGQGPEFLTYFQNEAQLEKSRLLSDRFSAERPKGSFSTLEIQRTEQGDSAMYLCASSLIQELGYTFGSGTRLTVV.

The chain recombines TRBV28 with TRBJ1-6; a weak D match, TRBD1 (6 bases). Germline V CDR1 and CDR2: MDHEN, SYDVKM. V lost 8 bases and J lost 0, with 11 bases in between. The CDR3 totals 15 residues. CDR3 DNA: TGTGCCAGCCGACAGGCGAGCTCCTATAATTCACCCCTCCACTTT. Amino acid sequence: CASRQASSYNSPLHF.

V gene TRBV27 combines with J gene TRBJ2-3; 7 nucleotides agree with TRBD1. CDR1 MNHEY and CDR2 SMNVEV come from the germline V gene (reference sequence). The CDR3 is made up of 16 amino acids. Germline trimming cut 6 bases from V and 0 bases from J; bases unmatched to any gene: 9. The CDR3: CASSPHEGASTDTQYF. The CDR3 DNA reads as TGTGCCAGCAGCCCTCACGAGGGGGCTAGCACAGATACGCAGTATTTT.

The chain uses TRBV11-3 and TRBJ2-2; 7 bases fit TRBD2. Germline values: CDR1 SGHNT, CDR2 YENEEA. The ends lost 8 bases at V and 7 bases at J; junction bases unmatched: 7. The length of the CDR3 is 13 residues. The CDR3 region is CASGREYGGELFF. The CDR3, as DNA: TGTGCCAGCGGGAGGGAATATGGCGGGGAGCTGTTTTTT.

The chain links TRBV7-8 to TRBJ1-3; D is ambiguous. The CDR3 has 16 amino acids. Germline CDR1 reads SGHVS; CDR2 reads FQNEAQ. The V and J ends lost 4 bases and 0 bases respectively, with 13 bases between them. The DNA for the CDR3 is TGTGCCAGCAGCTACATACCTGCGACCTCTGGAAACACCATATATTTT. Its protein product is CASSYIPATSGNTIYF.

The chain uses TRBV5-6 and TRBJ2-1; D is ambiguous. This CDR3 has 15 amino acids. CDR1 and CDR2 (germline): SGHDT, YYEEEE. V was clipped by 1 base and J by 2 bases, with 10 bases between them. CDR3: CASSLNEAAYNEQFF. The CDR3, as DNA: TGTGCCAGCAGCTTGAACGAGGCGGCCTACAATGAGCAGTTCTTC.